The 9 T cell receptor beta chains reported below all come from one sample, sequenced in a study of OX40 agonist ivuxolimab in advanced cancers. The method was immunoSEQ multiplex PCR; TCRdb's version includes in-frame clones alone and lacks a portion of them. The table lists around 74,000 clones, 75% to 90% of them singletons. Sequenced material: CD4+ or CD8+ T cells sorted from blood, taken in a trial of the OX40 agonist ivuxolimab. The receptors here all came from an adult with an advanced solid tumor such as melanoma, head and neck, liver or kidney cancer.

This chain links TRBV28 with TRBJ2-1; TRBD1 matches 11 bases. The CDR3 has 14 amino acids. CDR1 and CDR2 (germline): MDHEN, SYDVKM. The J segment lost 7 bases and the V segment lost 10 bases, leaving 9 bases of the junction unmatched. CDR3 loop: CATQFGTGGNEQFF. CDR3 in DNA: TGTGCCACCCAATTCGGGACAGGGGGTAATGAGCAGTTCTTC.

This clone was seen a single time. The chain employs TRBV27 and TRBJ2-7; D is possibly TRBD2 (5 bases). The CDR3 is 15 residues long. Trimming pared 5 bases from V and 0 bases from J, leaving 14 bases between. Germline CDR1 and CDR2: MNHEY and SMNVEV (reference sequence). The CDR3 region has the DNA TGTGCCAGCAGTACCCCTGGACTGAGCTCCTACGAGCAGTACTTC. Amino acid sequence: CASSTPGLSSYEQYF.

This chain connects TRBV7-9 to TRBJ1-1; D unresolved. Per the germline V gene, CDR1 is SEHNR and CDR2 is FQNEAQ (reference sequence). Trimming took 3 bases from V and 3 from J, leaving 11 bases between them. This CDR3 is built from 14 residues. Written as DNA, the CDR3 is TGTGCCAGCAGCTTTCAAATTGGGTACACTGAAGCTTTCTTT. It translates to CASSFQIGYTEAFF.

The gene calls are TRBV5-1 and TRBJ1-3; 8 nucleotides align to TRBD1. Germline V gives CDR1 SGHRS, CDR2 YFSETQ. The CDR3 sequence is 16 residues long. V shed 4 bases, J shed 4 bases, and the junction held 10 bases outside the gene matches. CDR3: CASSLAGGAVGNTIYF. The CDR3 DNA reads TGCGCCAGCAGCCTGGCAGGGGGCGCAGTAGGAAACACCATATATTTT. Full variable domain (remainder filled in from reference TRBV5-1 and TRBJ1-3): KAGVTQTPRYLIKTRGQQVTLSCSPISGHRSVSWYQQTPGQGLQFLFEYFSETQRNKGNFPGRFSGRQFSNSRSEMNVSTLELGDSALYLCASSLAGGAVGNTIYFGEGSWLTVV.

The V and J genes are TRBV11-2 and TRBJ2-7; the D gene could be TRBD1 or TRBD2 (5 bases each). Trimming stripped 0 bases from V and 3 bases from J, with 18 bases between. The length of the CDR3 is 17 residues. CDR1 SGHAT and CDR2 FQNNGV come from the germline V gene. CDR3 coding DNA: TGTGCCAGCAGCTTAGATGTGTCCAGGGAGCCTCGCTACGAGCAGTACTTC. Amino acid sequence: CASSLDVSREPRYEQYF.

This chain uses TRBV7-2 with TRBJ2-5; the match to TRBD1 covers 7 bases. V shed 1 base, J shed 2 bases, and the junction held 7 bases outside the gene matches. The CDR3 has 16 amino acids. From germline, CDR1 is SGHTA and CDR2 FQGNSA. CDR3 DNA sequence: TGTGCCAGCAGCTTAGTGGAACAGGGGCTGCAAGAGACCCAGTACTTC. Translated: CASSLVEQGLQETQYF.

The sample holds one count of this clone. This chain joins TRBV9 and TRBJ2-3; maybe TRBD2 (6 bases). The germline V gene has CDR1 SGDLS and CDR2 YYNGEE. The CDR3 extends over 15 amino acids. Trimming stripped 4 bases from V and 0 bases from J, with 12 bases between. The DNA of the CDR3 is TGTGCCAGCAGCCGATCGGGGGAAAGCACAGATACGCAGTATTTT. Protein sequence: CASSRSGESTDTQYF. Combining the CDR3 with reference TRBV9 and TRBJ2-3 gives the whole variable domain DSGVTQTPKHLITATGQRVTLRCSPRSGDLSVYWYQQSLDQGLQFLIQYYNGEERAKGNILERFSAQQFPDLHSELNLSSLELGDSALYFCASSRSGESTDTQYFGPGTRLTVL.

The V and J genes are TRBV5-1 and TRBJ2-1; TRBD1 matches at 9 bases. Germline V gene data show CDR1 as SGHRS and CDR2 as YFSETQ. This CDR3 is 14 amino acids long. The V gene end was trimmed by 5 bases and the J gene end by 7 bases; junction bases not matched to a gene: 7. CDR3 nucleotides: TGCGCCAGCAGGTCCGGGACAGGGCGGAATGAGCAGTTCTTC. This codes for CASRSGTGRNEQFF. The full variable domain, completed using reference TRBV5-1 and TRBJ2-1, is KAGVTQTPRYLIKTRGQQVTLSCSPISGHRSVSWYQQTPGQGLQFLFEYFSETQRNKGNFPGRFSGRQFSNSRSEMNVSTLELGDSALYLCASRSGTGRNEQFFGPGTRLTVL.

The rearrangement joins TRBV5-1 to TRBJ1-6; tentative D call: TRBD1 (5 bases). Trimming stripped 2 bases from V and 6 bases from J, with 9 bases between. The germline V gene encodes CDR1 SGHRS and CDR2 YFSETQ. The CDR3 is 14 residues long. The CDR3 region is CASSLLGTNSPLHF. CDR3 DNA: TGCGCCAGCAGCTTACTCGGGACTAATTCACCCCTCCACTTT.